The rows below give T cell receptor beta chains drawn from one sample of a study of early T cells in non-severe SARS-CoV-2 infection. TCRdb analysed the 5' RACE reads with MiXCR anew, one entry per CDR3 protein. The sample shows over 30,000 distinct CDR3 sequences, roughly 6.6% of them seen only once. Source: whole blood, taken at baseline. The receptors were sampled from an adult who was a healthcare worker with PCR-confirmed SARS-CoV-2 infection or an uninfected control (not recorded which). CDR3s include the opening cysteine and the closing phenylalanine or tryptophan. D genes are given only for firm matches.

V	D	J	CDR3
TRBV10-3	-	TRBJ2-3	CAINTGRTDTQYF
TRBV7-2	-	TRBJ2-5	CASSLGTSQETQYF
TRBV7-2	TRBD2	TRBJ2-1	CASSLLSGGASYNEQFF
TRBV5-1	TRBD2	TRBJ2-5	CASSLGAGQETQYF
TRBV7-9	-	TRBJ1-6	CASSPRTANSPLHF
TRBV20-1	-	TRBJ2-3	CSATPEGNTQYF
TRBV5-1	-	TRBJ2-7	CASSLYGTNSYELYF
TRBV5-1	-	TRBJ2-3	CASRLSTDTQYF
TRBV7-9	-	TRBJ2-1	CASSSSPGSGGYNEQFF
TRBV7-2	-	TRBJ2-1	CASSFWGDPYNEQFF
TRBV18	-	TRBJ1-5	CASSPSLDQPQHF
TRBV11-2	-	TRBJ2-1	CASSLQSGLMDEQFF
TRBV29-1	TRBD2	TRBJ2-3	CSLRSGRADTQYF
TRBV9	-	TRBJ2-7	CASSPGDGSSYEQYF
TRBV25-1	-	TRBJ2-4	CASSGVGQPDVVQYF